The clone carrying this T cell receptor beta chain was detected ten times or more. The antigen is unknown. The sample belongs to a study of neurological immune-mediated disorders. Germline V lookup: CDR1 DFQATT, CDR2 SNEGSKA (reference sequence). This CDR3 comprises 14 residues. V lost 6 bases and J lost 2, with 17 bases in between. Study-wide results and caveats: In HTLV-1-associated myelopathy, TCR clonal expansion was greatest, and in multiple sclerosis it was least, below healthy controls.

By 5'RACE with 10-nucleotide random UMIs, the cDNA was made. A single record per CDR3 protein comes from TCRdb applying MiXCR to the 5' RACE reads. This repertoire shows about 87,000 distinct CDR3 sequences, approximately 4% found once; its top ten account for under 3.5%. The chain employs TRBV20-1 and TRBJ2-7; D uncertain. This clonotype originated in a woman between 45 and 65 years old with multiple sclerosis. Sequencing was carried out using PBMCs. CDR3: CSAANWGYTYEQYF. The DNA for the CDR3 is TGCAGTGCGGCCAATTGGGGTTACACCTACGAGCAGTACTTC.